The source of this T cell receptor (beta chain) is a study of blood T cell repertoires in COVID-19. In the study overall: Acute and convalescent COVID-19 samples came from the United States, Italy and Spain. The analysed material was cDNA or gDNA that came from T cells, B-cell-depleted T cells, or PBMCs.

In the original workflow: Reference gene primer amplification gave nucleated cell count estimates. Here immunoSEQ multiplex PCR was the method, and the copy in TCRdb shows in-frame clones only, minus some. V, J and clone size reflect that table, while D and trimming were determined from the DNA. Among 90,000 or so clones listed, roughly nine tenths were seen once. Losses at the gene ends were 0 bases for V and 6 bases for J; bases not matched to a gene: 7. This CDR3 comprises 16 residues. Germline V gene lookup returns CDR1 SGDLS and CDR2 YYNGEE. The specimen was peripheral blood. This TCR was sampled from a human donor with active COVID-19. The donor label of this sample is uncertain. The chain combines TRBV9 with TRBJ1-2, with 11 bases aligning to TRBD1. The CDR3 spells CASSVGLWDRGNGYTF. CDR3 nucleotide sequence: TGTGCCAGCAGCGTAGGACTCTGGGACAGGGGGAATGGCTACACCTTC.